This T cell receptor beta chain was recorded in a study of cytomegalovirus exposure and HLA in healthy donors. General study points: The only immune exposure information that was available was CMV serostatus. It has been reported that TCR beta sequences accurately predicted the HLA-A and HLA-B alleles of most subjects. Productive status was seen about 87% or about 30% of the time for most TCR beta V segments in an earlier analysis.

Unrecorded immune exposures were likely, despite nominal health at sampling. Both 60 Vbeta primers and 13 Jbeta primers went into the PCR. The table came from immunoSEQ multiplex PCR; TCRdb's copy has only in-frame clones and leaves some out. The sample has 75,000 to 85,000 clones; the top ten hold 3.5% to 4.5%. The CDR3 sequence is 15 residues long. CDR1 is SGHKS, CDR2 YYEKEE, per germline (reference sequence). V gave up 2 bases and J gave up 1 base; unmatched junction bases: 5. In the case of this clone: The antigen is unknown.

This sequence was found in a man younger than 35 in good health and CMV-seropositive. The gene calls are TRBV5-5 and TRBJ1-1; 7 bases line up with TRBD1. Material: PBMCs. The CDR3: CASSFTQGGNTEAFF. The CDR3 DNA reads TGTGCCAGCAGCTTTACTCAGGGGGGGAACACTGAAGCTTTCTTT.